This TCR beta chain was recovered during a study of CD8 T cells in Susac syndrome. CDR3 length: 11 residues. V was cut by 5 bases and J by 0 bases, with 5 bases left in between. Germline V gene lookup returns CDR1 DFQATT and CDR2 SNEGSKA (reference sequence). cDNA came from about 0.46 to 1 ug RNA primed by random hexamers. Each CDR3 protein gets one entry after TCRdb re-called the immunoSEQ multiplex PCR reads with MiXCR. The table records more than 55,000 distinct CDR3 sequences, 96% of them present only once. The clonotype originates from a human donor with multiple sclerosis. The sequenced sample consisted of CD4+ T cells from PBMCs. The V and J genes are TRBV20-1 and TRBJ2-7; D unresolved. The CDR3 region is CSAGYSYEQYF. The CDR3 DNA sequence: TGCAGTGCTGGTTACTCCTACGAGCAGTACTTC.